This is a list of T cell receptor beta chains from one sample in a study of shared clonotypes between healthy human individuals. Assay: immunoSEQ multiplex PCR; the TCRdb copy retains only in-frame clones and omits some. This repertoire shows roughly 1 million clones, roughly 70% found once; its top ten account for about 1.5%. The sequencing sample was made of memory CD4+ T cells sorted from blood. Source of these receptors: a man between 18 and 35 years old in good health. Each CDR3 is given with its conserved first and last residue. D genes are given only for firm matches. Size is stated for part of the rows, as once, few or many counts, or as a class when the clone is expanded.

TRBJ2-5	NA	NA	TRBV18	TGTGCCAGCTCACCACAGGGCCAGGGGGGACGTGAGACCCAGTACTTC	CASSPQGQGGRETQYF
TRBJ1-6	NA	few	TRBV9	TGTGCCAGCGATTCCGGGACTTCTTCACCCCTCCACTTT	CASDSGTSSPLHF
TRBJ1-5	TRBD1	few	TRBV6-6	TGTGCCAGCAGTAAGACAGGGGAGTATCAGCCCCAGCATTTT	CASSKTGEYQPQHF
TRBJ2-2	TRBD1	few	TRBV11-3	TGTGCCAGCAGCTCACAGGGGGCAGTCACCGGGGAGCTGTTTTTT	CASSSQGAVTGELFF
TRBJ1-2	TRBD1	NA	TRBV6-6	TGTGCCAGCAGTTATGGGGACAGGGCTGGCGGCTACACCTTC	CASSYGDRAGGYTF
TRBJ2-1	TRBD1	NA	TRBV5-1	TGCGCCAGCAGCGAACAGGGGACTGAGCAGTTCTTC	CASSEQGTEQFF
TRBJ2-4	TRBD2	NA	TRBV25-1	TGTGCCAGCAGTGACAGACTAGCGGGGTTATTAAGTTTC	CASSDRLAGLLSF
TRBJ1-2	NA	NA	TRBV5-6	TGTGCCAGCAGCTTGGGACCCTATGGCTACACCTTC	CASSLGPYGYTF
TRBJ2-1	NA	NA	TRBV5-4	TGTGCCAGCAGCTTGGAAGGGACCTACAATGAGCAGTTCTTC	CASSLEGTYNEQFF
TRBJ2-3	NA	NA	TRBV7-2	TGTGCCAGCAGATCGCCCCCCACAGATACGCAGTATTTT	CASRSPPTDTQYF
TRBJ2-1	NA	once	TRBV5-1	TGCGCCAGCAGCCGAAGGACGGGCGGGGACAATGAGCAGTTCTTC	CASSRRTGGDNEQFF
TRBJ2-2	TRBD2	NA	TRBV29-1	TGCAGCGTTGAAGGAGTGGGAGGGACCGGGGAGCTGTTTTTT	CSVEGVGGTGELFF
TRBJ1-1	NA	once	TRBV7-3	TGTGCCAGACCCGGAGGGGGGAGCACTGAAGCTTTCTTT	CARPGGGSTEAFF
TRBJ2-5	TRBD2	NA	TRBV18	TGTGCCAGCTCACCACCGGCGGGGGGCCAAGAGACCCAGTACTTC	CASSPPAGGQETQYF
TRBJ2-7	TRBD2	many	TRBV4-1	TGCGCCAGCAGCCCGAGCGGGGGATGGTCCTACGAGCAGTACTTC	CASSPSGGWSYEQYF
TRBJ2-7	TRBD1	NA	TRBV6-1	TGTGCCAGCAGTGCGAGACAGGGTCCGTATGAGCAGTACTTC	CASSARQGPYEQYF
TRBJ2-1	TRBD2	NA	TRBV9	TGTGCCAGCAGCCGCACTAGCGGGGGGGTTAATGAGCAGTTCTTC	CASSRTSGGVNEQFF
TRBJ1-5	TRBD1	NA	TRBV6-1	TGTGCCAGCAGTGAGGACAGGGCTTATCAGCCCCAGCATTTT	CASSEDRAYQPQHF
TRBJ2-3	TRBD2	NA	TRBV7-6	TGTGCCAGCACCGTACCGATAGCGGGAGGGATTGTGGATACGCAGTATTTT	CASTVPIAGGIVDTQYF
TRBJ2-7	TRBD1	NA	TRBV5-5	TGTGCCAGCAGCGCAGGACAGGGGGCCCCCTACGAGCAGTACTTC	CASSAGQGAPYEQYF
TRBJ2-3	TRBD2	NA	TRBV10-2	TGCGCCAGCAGTGATAGCGGGGGGGCAACAGATACGCAGTATTTT	CASSDSGGATDTQYF
TRBJ1-5	NA	few	TRBV19	TGTGCCAGTAATAACTACCCCAATCAGCCCCAGCATTTT	CASNNYPNQPQHF
TRBJ2-2	NA	NA	TRBV10-2	TGCGCCAGCCGTGATTCAGGTTACACCGGGGAGCTGTTTTTT	CASRDSGYTGELFF
TRBJ2-7	TRBD1	NA	TRBV2	TGTGCCAGCAGCAGGGACAGGGGGCCTTCCTACGAGCAGTACTTC	CASSRDRGPSYEQYF
TRBJ2-1	NA	NA	TRBV19	TGTGCCAGTGGGACCGTTTTTGGTCATTACAATGAGCAGTTCTTC	CASGTVFGHYNEQFF
TRBJ1-5	NA	NA	TRBV30	TGTGCCTGGAGTGTCACAGGGAAGCCCCAGCATTTT	CAWSVTGKPQHF
TRBJ1-2	NA	once	TRBV9	TGTGCCAGCAGCCTAAGGCGGCAGGGAAACTATGGCTACACCTTC	CASSLRRQGNYGYTF
TRBJ2-3	NA	NA	TRBV6-5	TGTGCCAGCAGGCGGGGGCGAAGCACAGATACGCAGTATTTT	CASRRGRSTDTQYF
TRBJ2-5	NA	few	TRBV5-1	TGCGCCAGCAGCTTGCAGGGCTCCGGGGAGACCCAGTACTTC	CASSLQGSGETQYF
TRBJ2-7	NA	NA	TRBV5-5	TGTGCCAGCAGCTTGGATCGGGTTTCTTCCGAGCAGTACTTC	CASSLDRVSSEQYF
TRBJ1-1	NA	NA	TRBV4-1	TGCGCCAGCAGCCAACCTCTTCTGGGGAACACTGAAGCTTTCTTT	CASSQPLLGNTEAFF
TRBJ1-6	NA	NA	TRBV2	TGTGCCAGCCGGGCGGAAAATTCACCCCTCCACTTT	CASRAENSPLHF
TRBJ2-1	NA	NA	TRBV6-6	TGTGCCAGCATTAGGGGCGACTACAATGAGCAGTTCTTC	CASIRGDYNEQFF
TRBJ1-2	NA	NA	TRBV25-1	TGTGCCAGCAGTGGGTCGGGGTATGGCTACACCTTC	CASSGSGYGYTF
TRBJ2-7	TRBD2	NA	TRBV5-1	TGCGCCAGCAGCCGGACTAGCGGGCCCCTAAAATACGAGCAGTACTTC	CASSRTSGPLKYEQYF
TRBJ1-2	TRBD1	once	TRBV11-2	TGTGCCAGCTCCAGGACAGGACTCCAGGACTATGGCTACACCTTC	CASSRTGLQDYGYTF
TRBJ2-1	NA	few	TRBV29-1	TGCAGCGTTGTTGGGGCGGGGCGGGCCAATGAGCAGTTCTTC	CSVVGAGRANEQFF
TRBJ2-3	NA	NA	TRBV7-2	TGTGCCAGCAGCTTAGTGGGGGGCGGGACTAGCACAGATACGCAGTATTTT	CASSLVGGGTSTDTQYF
TRBJ2-5	NA	NA	TRBV18	TGTGCCAGCTCACCAGGGGGGGGCTACCAAGAGACCCAGTACTTC	CASSPGGGYQETQYF
TRBJ1-5	TRBD1	NA	TRBV18	TGTGCCAGCTCACGCGGGACAGTAAGCAATCAGCCCCAGCATTTT	CASSRGTVSNQPQHF
TRBJ2-2	TRBD1	once	TRBV6-5	TGTGCCAGCAGGGGGACAGGGGTGACCGGGGAGCTGTTTTTT	CASRGTGVTGELFF
TRBJ2-1	NA	NA	TRBV5-1	TGCGCCAGCAGCTTCGGCGGGGGCGGCCCCGATGAGCAGTTCTTC	CASSFGGGGPDEQFF
TRBJ1-3	TRBD1	NA	TRBV2	TGTGCCAGCAGTGAAGCGCTTCGAGGGGGCAAGGGAAACACCATATATTTT	CASSEALRGGKGNTIYF
TRBJ1-6	NA	NA	TRBV6-1	TGTGCCAGCAGGACAGGATCCTCCTATAATTCACCCCTCCACTTT	CASRTGSSYNSPLHF
TRBJ2-3	NA	once	TRBV5-4	TGTGCCAGCAGTACCGCCCGGGACTGGGGACTAGATACGCAGTATTTT	CASSTARDWGLDTQYF
TRBJ2-3	TRBD2	NA	TRBV27	TGTGCCAGCAGTTTATCCCGGACTAGCGGGAGGTCAGATACGCAGTATTTT	CASSLSRTSGRSDTQYF
TRBJ1-2	NA	NA	TRBV29-1	TGCAGCGGCCAACGGGAGGGGAACTATGGCTACACCTTC	CSGQREGNYGYTF
TRBJ2-1	NA	NA	TRBV11-2	TGTGCCAGCAGCTTGGGTACCCGAGGCGGGGGCTCGAACAATGAGCAGTTCTTC	CASSLGTRGGGSNNEQFF
TRBJ2-1	TRBD2	NA	TRBV30	TGTGCCTGGGACTATCTAGCGGGAGGGCGGGGTGAGCAGTTCTTC	CAWDYLAGGRGEQFF
TRBJ1-1	NA	NA	TRBV6-5	TGTGCCAGCAATAACTGGGAGGGGGGAGCTTTCTTT	CASNNWEGGAFF
TRBJ1-1	TRBD1	many	TRBV18	TGTGCCAGCTCATCGGGAGCAGGGGGCACTGAAGCTTTCTTT	CASSSGAGGTEAFF
TRBJ1-1	NA	NA	TRBV5-1	TGCGCCAGCAGCCGGTTTGATTCCAAAACAGGGAACACTGAAGCTTTCTTT	CASSRFDSKTGNTEAFF
TRBJ2-5	TRBD2	NA	TRBV10-2	TGCGCCAGCAGTGTAGCGGGGAGATCCCAAGAGACCCAGTACTTC	CASSVAGRSQETQYF
TRBJ1-5	NA	NA	TRBV30	TGTGCCTGGAGTGGGCCGGTAAGCAATCAGCCCCAGCATTTT	CAWSGPVSNQPQHF
TRBJ2-1	TRBD2	NA	TRBV29-1	TGCAGCGTAAAGCGGGGGGGTAATGAGCAGTTCTTC	CSVKRGGNEQFF